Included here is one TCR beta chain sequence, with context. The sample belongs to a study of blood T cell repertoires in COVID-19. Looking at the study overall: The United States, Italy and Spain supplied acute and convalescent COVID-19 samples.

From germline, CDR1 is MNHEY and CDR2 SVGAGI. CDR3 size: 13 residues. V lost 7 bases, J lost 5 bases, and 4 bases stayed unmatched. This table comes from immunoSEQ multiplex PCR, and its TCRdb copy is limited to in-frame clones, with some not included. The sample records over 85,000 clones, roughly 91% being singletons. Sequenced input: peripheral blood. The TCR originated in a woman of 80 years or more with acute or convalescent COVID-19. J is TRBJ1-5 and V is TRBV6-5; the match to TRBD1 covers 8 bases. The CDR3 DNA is TGTGCCAGCATCGGACAGGGATATCAGCCCCAGCATTTT. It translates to CASIGQGYQPQHF.